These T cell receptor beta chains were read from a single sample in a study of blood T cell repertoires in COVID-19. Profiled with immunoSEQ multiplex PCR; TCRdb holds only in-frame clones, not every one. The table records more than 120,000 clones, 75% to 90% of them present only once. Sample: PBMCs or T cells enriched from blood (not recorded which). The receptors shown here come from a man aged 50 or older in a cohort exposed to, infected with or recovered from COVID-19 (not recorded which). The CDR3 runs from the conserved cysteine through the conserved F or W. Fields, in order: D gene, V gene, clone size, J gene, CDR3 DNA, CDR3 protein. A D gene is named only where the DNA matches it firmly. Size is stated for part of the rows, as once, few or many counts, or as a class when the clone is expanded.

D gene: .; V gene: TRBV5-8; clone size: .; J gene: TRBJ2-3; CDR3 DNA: TGTGCCAGCAGCCCGTCTGGAGAGAGCACAGATACGCAGTATTTT; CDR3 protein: CASSPSGESTDTQYF
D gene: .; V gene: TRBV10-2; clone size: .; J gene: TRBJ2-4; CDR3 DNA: TGCGCCAGCAGTGAGTCGACCGGGGGCATTCAGTACTTC; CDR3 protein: CASSESTGGIQYF
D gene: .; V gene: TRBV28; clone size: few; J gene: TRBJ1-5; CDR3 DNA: TGTGCCAGCAGTTTGACCCGGGGTGTTCAGCCCCAGCATTTT; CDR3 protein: CASSLTRGVQPQHF
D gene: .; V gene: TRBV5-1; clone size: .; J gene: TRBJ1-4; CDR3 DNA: TGCGCCAGCAGCTTGGGGGCAGCAACTAATGAAAAACTGTTTTTT; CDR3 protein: CASSLGAATNEKLFF
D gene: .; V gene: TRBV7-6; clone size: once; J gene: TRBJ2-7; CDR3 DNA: TGTGCCAGCAGCTTAGGCGGGAAAAACGAGCAGTACTTC; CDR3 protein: CASSLGGKNEQYF
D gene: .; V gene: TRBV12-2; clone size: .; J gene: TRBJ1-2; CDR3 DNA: TGTGCAAGTCGCTTAGGGGGACAGGAAGAGCCCTATGGCTACACCTTC; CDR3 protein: CASRLGGQEEPYGYTF
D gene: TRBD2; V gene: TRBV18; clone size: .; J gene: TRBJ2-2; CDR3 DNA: TGTGCCAGCTCACCCTACGCGGGAGGGTATGTGCCCGGGGAGCTGTTTTTT; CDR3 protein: CASSPYAGGYVPGELFF
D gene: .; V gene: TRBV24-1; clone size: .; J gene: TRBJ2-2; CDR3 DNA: TGTGCCACCAGTGGGGCCCCACCGAGGGACACCGGGGAGCTGTTTTTT; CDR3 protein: CATSGAPPRDTGELFF
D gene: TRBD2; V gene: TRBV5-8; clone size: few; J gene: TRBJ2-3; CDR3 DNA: TGTGCCACCTCTTCCCTAGCGGGAGGCGCAGATACGCAGTATTTT; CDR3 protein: CATSSLAGGADTQYF
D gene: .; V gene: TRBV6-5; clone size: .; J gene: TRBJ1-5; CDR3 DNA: TGTGCCAGCAGCTTAGATAGCAATCAGCCCCAGCATTTT; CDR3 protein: CASSLDSNQPQHF
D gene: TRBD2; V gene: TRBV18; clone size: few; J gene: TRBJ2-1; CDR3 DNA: TGTGCCAGCTCACCCACTAGCGGAGGCTCCTACAATGAGCAGTTCTTC; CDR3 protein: CASSPTSGGSYNEQFF
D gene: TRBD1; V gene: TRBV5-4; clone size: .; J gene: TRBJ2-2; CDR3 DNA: TGTGCCAGCAGCACGATTGACAGGGCTGGTGGCGGGGAGCTGTTTTTT; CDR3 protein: CASSTIDRAGGGELFF
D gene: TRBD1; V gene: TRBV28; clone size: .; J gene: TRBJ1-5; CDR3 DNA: TGTGCCAGCACCGAGGTTAGAACAGGGGGGAATCAGCCCCAGCATTTT; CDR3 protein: CASTEVRTGGNQPQHF
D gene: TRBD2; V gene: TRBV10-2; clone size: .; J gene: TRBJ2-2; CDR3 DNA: TGCGCCAGCCGTAGAGGGCTAGCGGGGACCACCGGGGAGCTGTTTTTT; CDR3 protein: CASRRGLAGTTGELFF
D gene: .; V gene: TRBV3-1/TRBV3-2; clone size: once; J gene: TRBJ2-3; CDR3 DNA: TGTGCCAGCAGCCAAGAAGGAGGTAGGAGGGGCGGAGATACGCAGTATTTT; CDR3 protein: CASSQEGGRRGGDTQYF
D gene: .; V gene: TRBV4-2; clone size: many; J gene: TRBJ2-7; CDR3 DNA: TGTGCCAGCAGCCAAGATCTAAGCGCGGACGAGCAGTACTTC; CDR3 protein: CASSQDLSADEQYF
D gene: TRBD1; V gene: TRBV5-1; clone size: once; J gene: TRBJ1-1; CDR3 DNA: TGCGCCAGCAGCTTGGCCCGAACAGGGGGCGGAGGCACTGAAGCTTTCTTT; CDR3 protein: CASSLARTGGGGTEAFF
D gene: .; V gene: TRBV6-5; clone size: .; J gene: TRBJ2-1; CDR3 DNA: TGTGCCAGCAGTTACTCTTGGACAACGAAGCAGTTCTTC; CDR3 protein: CASSYSWTTKQFF
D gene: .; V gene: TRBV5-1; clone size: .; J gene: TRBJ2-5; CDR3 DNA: TGCGCCAGCAGCTTGGCCGAGCGGGTGGAGACCCAGTACTTC; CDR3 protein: CASSLAERVETQYF
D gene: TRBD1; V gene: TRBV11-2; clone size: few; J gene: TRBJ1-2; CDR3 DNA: TGTGCCAGCAGCCGAACCGAGATCCCAGGGGGCACCTTC; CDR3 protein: CASSRTEIPGGTF
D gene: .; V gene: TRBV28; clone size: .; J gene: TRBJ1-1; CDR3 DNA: TGTGCCAGCAGTTTGAGTGCCACTGAAGCTTTCTTT; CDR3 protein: CASSLSATEAFF
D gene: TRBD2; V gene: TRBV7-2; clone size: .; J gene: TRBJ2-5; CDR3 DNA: TGTGCCAGCAGCCCGAGAGGCGGGGGGCGGGAGACCCAGTACTTC; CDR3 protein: CASSPRGGGRETQYF
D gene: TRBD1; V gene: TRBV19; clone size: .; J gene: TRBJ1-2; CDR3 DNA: TGTGCCAGTACCGCCGACAGGGTCGGAGGCTACACCTTC; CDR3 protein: CASTADRVGGYTF
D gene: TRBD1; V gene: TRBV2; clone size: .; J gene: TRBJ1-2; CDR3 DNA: TGTGCCAGCAGGGAGGGGGCCAGCTCCTATGGCTACACCTTC; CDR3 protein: CASREGASSYGYTF
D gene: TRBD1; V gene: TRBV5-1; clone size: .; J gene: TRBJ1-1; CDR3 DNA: TGCGCCAGCAGCTCTACAGGGGTTTACACTGAAGCTTTCTTT; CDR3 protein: CASSSTGVYTEAFF
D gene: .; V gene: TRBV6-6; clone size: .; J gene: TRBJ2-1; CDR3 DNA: TGTGCCAGCAGCCTCCTTCCTTCTGAGGACAATGAGCAGTTCTTC; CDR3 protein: CASSLLPSEDNEQFF
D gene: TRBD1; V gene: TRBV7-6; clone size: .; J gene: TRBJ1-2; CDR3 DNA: TGTGCCAGCAGCATGGGACAGGGAGGTGACTATGGCTACACCTTC; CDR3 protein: CASSMGQGGDYGYTF